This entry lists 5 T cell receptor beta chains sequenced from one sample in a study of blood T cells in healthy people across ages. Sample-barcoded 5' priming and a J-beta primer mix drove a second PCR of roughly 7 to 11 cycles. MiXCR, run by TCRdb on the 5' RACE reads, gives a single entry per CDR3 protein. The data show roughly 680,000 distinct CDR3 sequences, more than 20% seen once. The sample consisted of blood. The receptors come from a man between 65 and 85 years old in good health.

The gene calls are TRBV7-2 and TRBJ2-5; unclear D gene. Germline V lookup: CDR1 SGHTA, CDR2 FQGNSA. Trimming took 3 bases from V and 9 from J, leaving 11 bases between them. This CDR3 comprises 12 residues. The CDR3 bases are TGTGCCAGCAGCTTTGGCGTTCTGGCCCAGTACTTC. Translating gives CASSFGVLAQYF.

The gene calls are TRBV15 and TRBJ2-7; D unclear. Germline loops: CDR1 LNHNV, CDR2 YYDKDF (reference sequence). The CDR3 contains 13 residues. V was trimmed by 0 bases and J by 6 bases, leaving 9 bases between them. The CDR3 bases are TGTGCCACCAGCAGAGATCCGGGCTCCGAGCAGTACTTC. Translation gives CATSRDPGSEQYF.

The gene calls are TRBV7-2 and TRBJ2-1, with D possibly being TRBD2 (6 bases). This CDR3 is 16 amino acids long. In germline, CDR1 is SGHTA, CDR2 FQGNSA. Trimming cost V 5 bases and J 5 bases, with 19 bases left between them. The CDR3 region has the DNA TGTGCCAGCAGCGTAACGCCCTCACTAGCAGACAATGAGCAGTTCTTC. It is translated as CASSVTPSLADNEQFF.

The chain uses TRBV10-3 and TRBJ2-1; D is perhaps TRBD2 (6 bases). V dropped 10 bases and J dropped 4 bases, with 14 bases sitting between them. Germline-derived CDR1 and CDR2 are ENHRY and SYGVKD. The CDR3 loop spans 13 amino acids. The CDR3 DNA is TGTGCCAGTATAGGGACTGATTACAATGAGCAGTTCTTC. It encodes CASIGTDYNEQFF.

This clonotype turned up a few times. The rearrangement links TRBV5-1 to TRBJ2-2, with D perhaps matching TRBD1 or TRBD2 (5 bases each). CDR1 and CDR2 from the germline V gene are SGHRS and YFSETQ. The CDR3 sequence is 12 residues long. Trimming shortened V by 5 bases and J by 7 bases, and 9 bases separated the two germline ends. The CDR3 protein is CASRRGIGELFF. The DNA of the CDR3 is TGCGCCAGCAGGAGGGGTATCGGGGAGCTGTTTTTT. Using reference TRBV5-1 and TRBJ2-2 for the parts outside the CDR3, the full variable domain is KAGVTQTPRYLIKTRGQQVTLSCSPISGHRSVSWYQQTPGQGLQFLFEYFSETQRNKGNFPGRFSGRQFSNSRSEMNVSTLELGDSALYLCASRRGIGELFFGEGSRLTVL.